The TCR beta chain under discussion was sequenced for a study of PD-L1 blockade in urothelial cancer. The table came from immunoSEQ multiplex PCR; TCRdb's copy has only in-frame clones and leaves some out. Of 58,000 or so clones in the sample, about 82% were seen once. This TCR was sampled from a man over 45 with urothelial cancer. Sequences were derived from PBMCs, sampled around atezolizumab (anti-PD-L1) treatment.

The CDR3 DNA reads TGTGCCAGCCTCCGTCGGACTATCCAAGAGACCCAGTACTTC. It yields the protein CASLRRTIQETQYF. The chain links TRBV2 to TRBJ2-5; D may be TRBD2 (6 bases). The germline CDR1 and CDR2 sequences are SNHLY and FYNNEI. CDR3 length: 14 residues. V lost 8 bases to trimming and J lost 1 base, with 14 bases between them.